The subject of this entry is one TCR beta chain. The target antigen is unknown. These data belong to a study of T cell responses to AZD1222 COVID-19 vaccine. Regarding the study as a whole: Nearly half of unique spike-specific TCRs reportedly avoided B.1.351 and B.1.1.7 mutated regions. The study identified only 6 or 7 AZD1222 recipients as seropositive at baseline. Most donors were white British and more were female, and clonal diversity was possibly underestimated.

The germline V gene encodes CDR1 KGHDR and CDR2 SFDVKD. The germline V and J ends were trimmed by 1 base and 6 bases, with 10 bases remaining between them. This CDR3 contains 14 residues. Clones were read by immunoSEQ multiplex PCR, and TCRdb kept only the in-frame ones, dropping some. In the table there are more than 65,000 clones, roughly nine tenths of which are singletons. This sequence was found in an adult in good health. The input for sequencing was peripheral blood, taken on day 0 of AZD1222 vaccination. The rearrangement uses TRBV24-1 and TRBJ2-3, with D possibly TRBD2 on 6 matching bases. DNA of the CDR3: TGTGCCACCAGTGATTTTCGGGGGTGGGATACGCAGTATTTT. The encoded protein is CATSDFRGWDTQYF.